Presented here are 3 T cell receptor beta chains from one specimen sequenced in a study of T cell clonality in common variable immunodeficiency. Regarding the study as a whole: Fewer deletions and N-nucleotide insertions were reportedly seen in common variable immunodeficiency TCR beta sequences.

Assay used: immunoSEQ multiplex PCR; TCRdb lists only in-frame clones, some missing. The repertoire consists of more than 20,000 clones, none detected only once. No antigen has been assigned to these receptors. Input material: peripheral blood mononuclear cells. These TCRs come from a human donor with common variable immunodeficiency.

Ten or more counts support this clone. The read finishes 3 residues shy of the CDR3 end, and the germline J gene is used to complete it. The V call is TRBV30, the J call TRBJ2-7, with TRBD2 identical over 8 bases. The CDR3 runs to 13 residues. V was pared by 5 bases and J by 5 bases, with 8 bases of the junction left unmatched. Germline CDR1 reads GTSNPN; CDR2 reads SVGIG (reference sequence). The DNA read from the CDR3 is TGTGCCTGGCGCCTAGCGGGTAACCACGAG. Translation: CAWRLAGNHE. The entire CDR3 protein is CAWRLAGNHEQYF.

This clone has a handful of counts. The CDR3 end lies 3 residues beyond the end of the read and is filled in from the germline J gene. This chain joins TRBV11-3 and TRBJ1-1; maybe TRBD1 (5 bases). Germline V gene lookup returns CDR1 SGHNT and CDR2 YENEEA. Trimming took off 5 bases at V and 7 bases at J, with 11 bases between the two ends. The length of the CDR3 is 12 residues. CDR3 amino acids: CASSQRQSEAFF. Incomplete CDR3 DNA: TGTGCCAGCAGCCAGCGACAGAGTGAA.

In this sample, this clone turned up many times. The DNA ends 3 residues before the CDR3 does, and the rest of the CDR3 is filled in from the germline J gene. The chain uses TRBV18 and TRBJ2-5; the D is unclear. Per germline, CDR1 KGHSH and CDR2 LQKENI. V was trimmed by 5 bases and J by 3 bases, leaving 4 bases between them. This CDR3 is built from 11 residues. Here the CDR3 reads CASSAEETQYF. CDR3 DNA, as far as it was read: TGTGCCAGCTCAGCGGAAGAGACC. The full variable domain, completed using reference TRBV18 and TRBJ2-5, is NAGVMQNPRHLVRRRGQEARLRCSPMKGHSHVYWYRQLPEEGLKFMVYLQKENIIDESGMPKERFSAEFPKEGPSILRIQQVVRGDSAAYFCASSAEETQYFGPGTRLLVL.